This T cell receptor beta chain was documented in a study of blood T cell repertoires in COVID-19. This clone occurred once. Using immunoSEQ multiplex PCR, the repertoire was profiled, and TCRdb retains in-frame clones only, with some absent. The sample carries 110,000 to 150,000 clones, about 84% recorded once. CDR1 SNHLY and CDR2 FYNNEI come from the germline V gene. The CDR3 sequence is 14 residues long. Trimming pared 2 bases from V and 2 bases from J, leaving 10 bases between. Sequencing was carried out using PBMCs or T cells enriched from blood (not recorded which). The chain uses TRBV2 and TRBJ2-7; D perhaps matches TRBD2 (6 bases). This clonotype was obtained from a young woman who had been exposed to COVID-19. The CDR3 region is CASSEQGTAYEQYF. CDR3 nucleotides: TGTGCCAGCAGTGAACAAGGGACTGCCTACGAGCAGTACTTC.